Following are 23 T cell receptor beta chains from one sample sequenced in a study of CD8 T cells in ankylosing spondylitis. Study-wide findings and caveats: Several highly homologous variants made up a TCR beta motif that seemed to typify ankylosing spondylitis blood.

TCRdb independently ran MiXCR on the 5' RACE reads; one entry per CDR3 protein. Of roughly 450,000 distinct CDR3 sequences listed, 26% were seen once; the top ten hold roughly 0.8%. Their recognized antigens are unknown. Specimen: blood, either unsorted or a sorted T cell fraction (not recorded which). The source is a male donor with ankylosing spondylitis.

Only one count was recorded for this clonotype. This sequence joins TRBV20-1 and TRBJ2-1, with 10 bases that match TRBD2. Per the germline V gene, CDR1 is DFQATT and CDR2 is SNEGSKA (reference sequence). CDR3 size: 15 residues. V dropped 2 bases and J dropped 7; count of bases not matched to a gene: 8. The CDR3: CSARLLAGAWNEQFF. DNA of the CDR3: TGCAGTGCTAGACTTCTAGCGGGAGCATGGAATGAGCAGTTCTTC.

The rearrangement joins TRBV4-2 to TRBJ2-2; D may be TRBD1 or TRBD2 (5 bases each). With 2 bases removed from V and 1 base from J, the gap between germline ends came to 17 bases. The CDR3 spans 18 residues. Germline V lookup: CDR1 LGHNA, CDR2 YNFKEQ. CDR3 nucleotides: TGTGCCAGCAGCCAACTCCTCTGGGGGAGCTTGAACACCGGGGAGCTGTTTTTT. Its protein is CASSQLLWGSLNTGELFF.

This clonotype appeared a single time. The chain carries TRBV2 and TRBJ2-1; 7 bases align to TRBD2. V gave up 6 bases and J gave up 8 bases; unmatched junction bases: 13. CDR1 is SNHLY and CDR2 is FYNNEI in the germline V gene. CDR3 size: 15 residues. Here the CDR3 reads CASSYDRGGSDEQFF. CDR3 DNA sequence: TGTGCCAGCAGCTACGACCGGGGCGGGAGTGATGAGCAGTTCTTC.

This clonotype has at least ten counts. The chain employs TRBV3-1 and TRBJ1-1; D unresolved. V was cut by 4 bases and J by 3 bases, with 9 bases left in between. This CDR3 is 13 amino acids long. The germline V gene encodes CDR1 LGHDT and CDR2 YNNKEL (reference sequence). The CDR3 DNA reads TGTGCCAGCAGCCCAAGGGTCCACACTGAAGCTTTCTTT. Translated: CASSPRVHTEAFF.

This rearrangement joins TRBV2 to TRBJ1-2, with D possibly TRBD1 on 5 matching bases. This CDR3 is 11 amino acids long. The V end lost 2 bases, the J end lost 12 bases, and 10 bases lay between the germline ends. The germline V gene has CDR1 SNHLY and CDR2 FYNNEI. In nucleotides, the CDR3 is TGTGCCAGCAGTGAACTGGCAGGGAACACCTTC. This codes for CASSELAGNTF.

This clonotype came up a few times. The genes are TRBV5-1 and TRBJ2-4; D may be TRBD2 (5 bases). Germline V gene lookup returns CDR1 SGHRS and CDR2 YFSETQ. The CDR3 length is 12 residues. Trimming removed 4 bases from V and 10 bases from J, with 12 bases in between. The CDR3 DNA follows: TGCGCCAGCAGCAAGGACCGAGGGATTCAGTACTTC. Translation gives CASSKDRGIQYF.

The chain recombines TRBV2 with TRBJ1-5; D unclear. Trimming pared 1 base from V and 2 bases from J, leaving 9 bases between. This CDR3 is 15 amino acids long. The V gene's germline CDR1 is SNHLY and CDR2 FYNNEI. The CDR3 DNA is TGTGCCAGCAGTGAAGAGGTTTCCGGCAATCAGCCCCAGCATTTT. This encodes CASSEEVSGNQPQHF.

This clonotype showed up many times. The chain is built from TRBV4-2 and TRBJ1-2, with D hard to call. The CDR3 length is 15 residues. The ends were cut back, 1 base at V and 4 bases at J, with 13 bases in the middle. Germline CDR1 and CDR2: LGHNA and YNFKEQ. The DNA of the CDR3 is TGTGCCAGCAGCCAAGGCGGGGAGGCAATCTATGGCTACACCTTC. It specifies CASSQGGEAIYGYTF.

The CDR3 nucleotides read TGCAGTGCAAGGGATCGCACTGAAGCTTTCTTT. This sequence encodes CSARDRTEAFF. V gene TRBV20-1 combines with J gene TRBJ1-1; D remains unclear. Trimming pared 6 bases from V and 4 bases from J, leaving 9 bases between. CDR3 length equals 11 residues. The germline V gene has CDR1 DFQATT and CDR2 SNEGSKA (reference sequence).

About this clonotype itself: A junction end diverges from the germline sequence, so it may reflect a read error. The chain carries TRBV5-1 and TRBJ2-2; D not certain. CDR1 and CDR2 from the germline V gene are SGHRS and YFSETQ. The CDR3 covers 13 residues. In DNA form, the CDR3 reads TGCGCCAGCAGCTTTGACCAGTCCGGAGAGCTGTTTTTT. Translation gives CASSFDQSGELFF.

This chain joins TRBV5-1 and TRBJ2-3, with D perhaps matching TRBD1 (5 bases). CDR1 and CDR2 from the germline V gene are SGHRS and YFSETQ. This CDR3 region has 13 residues. Trimming stripped 5 bases from V and 1 base from J, with 8 bases between. The CDR3 nucleotides read TGCGCCAGCAGTGAACAGGGCACAGATACGCAGTATTTT. Protein product: CASSEQGTDTQYF. The full variable domain, completed using reference TRBV5-1 and TRBJ2-3, is KAGVTQTPRYLIKTRGQQVTLSCSPISGHRSVSWYQQTPGQGLQFLFEYFSETQRNKGNFPGRFSGRQFSNSRSEMNVSTLELGDSALYLCASSEQGTDTQYFGPGTRLTVL.

The chain has TRBV12-3 or TRBV12-4 and TRBJ2-5, with D possibly being TRBD1 (6 bases). V lost 5 bases and J 5 bases, leaving 18 bases between the germline ends. This CDR3 has 15 amino acids. The CDR3 here is CASSQGHNYGETQYF. The CDR3 nucleotides read TGTGCCAGCAGTCAGGGACACAACTATGGGGAGACCCAGTACTTC.

J is TRBJ2-1 and V is TRBV9; 7 positions agree with TRBD2. CDR3 length equals 15 residues. Germline V gives CDR1 SGDLS, CDR2 YYNGEE. The junction had 3 bases not matched to a gene; V was cut back by 0 bases and J by 3 bases. This CDR3 reads CASSVASGHYNEQFF. The CDR3 coding sequence is TGTGCCAGCAGCGTAGCTAGCGGACACTACAATGAGCAGTTCTTC. Combining the CDR3 with reference TRBV9 and TRBJ2-1 gives the whole variable domain DSGVTQTPKHLITATGQRVTLRCSPRSGDLSVYWYQQSLDQGLQFLIQYYNGEERAKGNILERFSAQQFPDLHSELNLSSLELGDSALYFCASSVASGHYNEQFFGPGTRLTVL.

J is TRBJ2-3 and V is TRBV6-1; D gene uncertain. CDR1 and CDR2 from the germline V gene are MNHNS and SASEGT. With 2 bases removed from V and 6 bases from J, the gap between germline ends came to 12 bases. The CDR3 runs 14 residues. The DNA for the CDR3 is TGTGCCAGCAGTGAACGAGGCGGCTGGGATACGCAGTATTTT. It translates to CASSERGGWDTQYF.

A few counts support this clonotype. This sequence joins TRBV6-2 or TRBV6-3 and TRBJ2-7; D is undetermined. The CDR3 is made up of 13 amino acids. V lost 0 bases, J lost 1 base, and 4 bases lay in between. The germline CDR1 and CDR2 sequences are MNHEY and SVGEGT. DNA of the CDR3: TGTGCCAGCAGTTACTCGAGATCCTACGAGCAGTACGTC. Its translation: CASSYSRSYEQYV.

This clonotype was observed a few times. The rearrangement joins TRBV7-8 to TRBJ1-3; 9 positions agree with TRBD1. The CDR3 runs 17 residues. The V gene end was trimmed by 3 bases and the J gene end by 0 bases; junction bases not matched to a gene: 6. Germline V gene sequence: CDR1 SGHVS, CDR2 FQNEAQ. The CDR3 reads CASSFGTGQYSGNTIYF. CDR3 in DNA: TGTGCCAGCAGCTTTGGGACAGGGCAATACTCTGGAAACACCATATATTTT.

The DNA of the CDR3 is TGTGCCAGCAACTCAAAGGGGGCTAGCGGGGATACCTACGAGCAGTACTTC. This codes for CASNSKGASGDTYEQYF. The chain joins TRBV5-4 to TRBJ2-7; 9 bases line up with TRBD2. Germline values: CDR1 SGHNT, CDR2 YYREEE (reference sequence). V was clipped by 6 bases and J by 2 bases; unmatched bases: 15. The CDR3 runs 17 residues.

The chain is built from TRBV12-3 or TRBV12-4 and TRBJ2-3; D is undetermined. The ends were cut back, 7 bases at V and 7 bases at J, with 15 bases in the middle. The CDR3 spans 13 residues. The CDR3 nucleotides are TGTGCCAGCACCAATTTCCCTAAACATACGCAGTATTTT. Its protein is CASTNFPKHTQYF.

This clonotype has more than one count but fewer than ten. V and J are TRBV20-1 and TRBJ2-1; TRBD2 matches at 13 bases. The CDR3 has 15 residues. V lost 2 bases and J lost 7; bases outside the gene matches: 5. Germline-derived CDR1 and CDR2 are DFQATT and SNEGSKA (reference sequence). Here the CDR3 reads CSARQTSGRYNEQFF. Written as DNA, the CDR3 is TGCAGTGCTAGACAGACTAGCGGGAGGTATAATGAGCAGTTCTTC.

The chain carries TRBV2 and TRBJ2-6, with D possibly being TRBD1 or TRBD2 (5 bases each). The CDR3 sequence is 15 residues long. CDR1 is SNHLY and CDR2 is FYNNEI in the germline V gene. V gave up 7 bases and J gave up 0 bases, with 10 bases separating them. CDR3 DNA: TGTGCCAGCAACGGGGACCGCTCTGGGGCCAACGTCCTGACTTTC. It is translated as CASNGDRSGANVLTF.

The V call is TRBV29-1, the J call TRBJ2-2, with 13 positions matching TRBD2. Trimming took 7 bases from V and 5 from J; bases not matched to a gene: 7. Germline-derived CDR1 and CDR2 are SQVTM and ANQGSEA. This CDR3 has 15 amino acids. Here the CDR3 DNA reads TGCAGCGCCCGGGGACTAGCGGGACGGACCGGGGAGCTGTTTTTT. It is translated as CSARGLAGRTGELFF.

V is TRBV6-1 and J is TRBJ1-4; 7 bases are a match to TRBD1. CDR3 length equals 14 residues. Germline assignment: CDR1 MNHNS and CDR2 SASEGT. Trimming cost V 7 bases and J 5 bases; bases outside gene matches: 7. CDR3 DNA sequence: TGTGCCAGCACCTACGGGGACAGAAATGAAAAACTGTTTTTT. This translates into CASTYGDRNEKLFF.

The CDR3 DNA follows: TGTGCCAGCTCAGCCAATCCCCCCGTCGACAATCAGCCCCAGCATTTT. Its protein is CASSANPPVDNQPQHF. The chain joins TRBV18 to TRBJ1-5; unclear D gene. The V and J ends lost 5 bases and 3 bases respectively, with 17 bases between them. Germline V gene data show CDR1 as KGHSH and CDR2 as LQKENI. This CDR3 comprises 16 residues.